Below, 21 T cell receptor beta chains from the same sample are listed, as sequenced in a study of identical twins (dated by TCRdb to 2016 to 2017). Library preparation was by 5' RACE. Data came from an Illumina HiSeq 2000. In-frame beta chains were kept once TCRdb had trimmed the public reads at Q25 with fastp and called clones with MiXCR. Here each entry gathers all rows of one CDR3 protein and keeps the most common genes and DNA. The sample has approximately 220,000 distinct CDR3 sequences on record, roughly 7.5% of them singletons. Jointly, the top ten make up approximately 2% of the sample. Separately, the same data were catalogued under a study of yellow fever vaccine responses in identical twins.

The sample comprised memory (CD45RO+) T cells sorted from blood. In light of the paper, this sample's cell subset or site label describes: CD45RO+ enriched T cells. The receptor source for this set is a woman aged 18-35 years in good health.

The CDR3 DNA is TGTGCCAGCTCACCGGGACAGAATAGCAATCAGCCCCAGCATTTT. Protein sequence: CASSPGQNSNQPQHF. The V and J genes are TRBV18 and TRBJ1-5; the match to TRBD1 covers 7 bases. Germline V gene lookup returns CDR1 KGHSH and CDR2 LQKENI. This CDR3 spans 15 amino acids. Trimming removed 3 bases from V and 0 bases from J; junction bases left unmatched: 2.

In this sample, this clonotype turned up many times. The CDR3 region has the DNA TGTGCCACCAGTTCGGCAGGGGGCAGCGCCGGGGAGCTGTTTTTT. Its protein is CATSSAGGSAGELFF. This rearrangement joins TRBV24-1 to TRBJ2-2; the match to TRBD1 covers 8 bases. With V trimmed by 6 bases and J by 6 bases, 8 bases remained unmatched. Germline V gene lookup returns CDR1 KGHDR and CDR2 SFDVKD. This CDR3 contains 15 residues.

This clonotype was observed a few times. This chain connects TRBV5-1 to TRBJ1-1, with 8 bases identical to TRBD1. Germline V lookup: CDR1 SGHRS, CDR2 YFSETQ. J lost 12 bases, V lost 4 bases, and 11 bases had no gene match. The CDR3 has 13 residues. DNA of the CDR3: TGCGCCAGCAGCAGATCGACAGGGACAGGCCCTTTCTTT. This encodes CASSRSTGTGPFF.

This clonotype was seen more than once but under ten times. This sequence joins TRBV5-1 and TRBJ1-1; TRBD1 matches at 7 bases. This CDR3 has 15 residues. The V gene end was trimmed by 4 bases and the J gene end by 1 base; junction bases not matched to a gene: 7. The V gene's germline CDR1 is SGHRS and CDR2 YFSETQ. The CDR3 bases are TGCGCCAGCAGCCTAAAGGGGGCGGAGAACACTGAAGCTTTCTTT. Translated: CASSLKGAENTEAFF.

This clonotype was counted a few times. The chain has TRBV20-1 and TRBJ2-5; tentatively, D is TRBD2 (6 bases). Between the trimmed V and J ends, which lost 6 bases and 5 bases, there was a span of 16 bases. This CDR3 spans 13 amino acids. Looked up from germline, CDR1 is DFQATT and CDR2 is SNEGSKA (reference sequence). CDR3 coding DNA: TGCAGTGCCATTATGGTCGGGAGTGAGACCCAGTACTTC. Protein product: CSAIMVGSETQYF.

V usage is TRBV6-1 and J usage is TRBJ1-1, with D tentatively TRBD1 (5 bases). The germline gives CDR1 MNHNS, CDR2 SASEGT. This CDR3 comprises 14 residues. V lost 6 bases, J lost 4 bases, and 15 bases lay in between. The CDR3 protein is CASRTTGGSTEAFF. CDR3 coding DNA: TGTGCCAGCAGGACCACTGGGGGATCCACTGAAGCTTTCTTT.

The table lists this clonotype with many counts. The gene calls are TRBV27 and TRBJ1-1; no firm D call. The CDR3 is 18 amino acids. Trimming pared 7 bases from V and 0 bases from J, leaving 24 bases between. Germline CDR1 is MNHEY and CDR2 is SMNVEV (reference sequence). CDR3 sequence: CASIPLFGRLTMNTEAFF. The CDR3 DNA is TGTGCCAGCATCCCTCTTTTTGGCAGGCTTACCATGAACACTGAAGCTTTCTTT.

This clonotype was seen at least ten times. The chain combines TRBV12-3 or TRBV12-4 with TRBJ1-2; D not resolved. V was cut by 1 base and J by 5 bases, with 5 bases left in between. The CDR3 sequence is 12 residues long. Here the CDR3 reads CASSLVQYGYTF. The DNA for the CDR3 is TGTGCCAGCAGTTTAGTCCAGTATGGCTACACCTTC.

This clonotype was found many times. An end of the junction does not agree with germline; a read error may underlie this. The rearrangement links TRBV10-2 to TRBJ2-5; 10 bases align to TRBD2. CDR3 size: 14 residues. Germline V gives CDR1 WSHSY, CDR2 SAAADI. CDR3 nucleotide sequence: TGTGCCAGCAGTTCACTAGCGGGAAAAGAGACCCAGTACTTC. Residues: CASSSLAGKETQYF.

The table lists this clonotype with many counts. The chain uses TRBV9 and TRBJ1-1; TRBD1 aligns across 7 bases. The J segment lost 4 bases and the V segment lost 0 bases, leaving 12 bases of the junction unmatched. This CDR3 has 17 amino acids. The germline V gene has CDR1 SGDLS and CDR2 YYNGEE. CDR3 residues: CASSVDPGQGVVTEAFF. The CDR3 nucleotides are TGTGCCAGCAGCGTAGACCCCGGGCAGGGGGTCGTCACTGAAGCTTTCTTT. Drawing the rest from reference TRBV9 and TRBJ1-1, the complete variable domain is DSGVTQTPKHLITATGQRVTLRCSPRSGDLSVYWYQQSLDQGLQFLIQYYNGEERAKGNILERFSAQQFPDLHSELNLSSLELGDSALYFCASSVDPGQGVVTEAFFGQGTRLTVV.

The gene calls are TRBV7-9 and TRBJ2-3; D perhaps matches TRBD1 (5 bases). The CDR3 has 14 residues. Trimming took 3 bases from V and 6 from J, leaving 13 bases between them. Germline CDR1 is SEHNR and CDR2 is FQNEAQ (reference sequence). CDR3 sequence: CASSLGRVGDTQYF. CDR3 nucleotides: TGTGCCAGCAGCTTGGGCAGGGTTGGCGATACGCAGTATTTT.

This clonotype came up a few times. V and J are TRBV7-3 and TRBJ2-2; D is unclear. Trimming took off 5 bases at V and 2 bases at J, with 6 bases between the two ends. CDR3 length: 13 residues. CDR1 is SGHTA, CDR2 FQGTGA, per germline. The CDR3 DNA sequence: TGTGCCAGCAGCCCAATAAACACCGGGGAGCTGTTTTTT. The encoded protein is CASSPINTGELFF. Full variable domain (remainder filled in from reference TRBV7-3 and TRBJ2-2): GAGVSQTPSNKVTEKGKYVELRCDPISGHTALYWYRQSLGQGPEFLIYFQGTGAADDSGLPNDRFFAVRPEGSVSTLKIQRTERGDSAVYLCASSPINTGELFFGEGSRLTVL.

This clonotype was seen many times. The J gene is TRBJ2-5, the V gene TRBV11-2; TRBD1 is a possible D gene (5 bases). Germline CDR1 and CDR2: SGHAT and FQNNGV. Trimming cost V 5 bases and J 1 base, with 17 bases left between them. There are 16 residues in the CDR3. This CDR3 reads CASSNPRERVQETQYF. The CDR3, as DNA: TGTGCCAGCAGCAACCCCAGGGAACGGGTCCAAGAGACCCAGTACTTC.

This clonotype was detected a few times. The chain has TRBV5-6 and TRBJ1-2, with D tentatively TRBD1 (5 bases). The CDR3 covers 14 residues. Trimming removed 1 base from V and 2 bases from J, with 9 bases in between. Germline lookup yields CDR1 SGHDT and CDR2 YYEEEE. Here the CDR3 DNA reads TGTGCCAGCAGCTTGAATCGACAGAACTATGGCTACACCTTC. It codes for CASSLNRQNYGYTF.

This CDR3 reads CASSPLRTGGIDEQYF. The CDR3 DNA reads as TGTGCCAGCTCACCCCTAAGAACAGGGGGCATCGACGAGCAGTACTTC. The chain has TRBV18 and TRBJ2-7; TRBD1 matches 9 bases. With V trimmed by 3 bases and J by 5 bases, 11 bases remained unmatched. In germline, CDR1 is KGHSH, CDR2 LQKENI. This CDR3 has 16 amino acids.

Concerning this clonotype itself: Its ends do not fully match the called genes, so a read error is possible. The rearrangement links TRBV3-1 to TRBJ2-4, with D perhaps being TRBD1 or TRBD2 (6 bases each). The germline V gene encodes CDR1 LGHDT and CDR2 YNNKEL (reference sequence). This CDR3 is 15 amino acids long. CDR3: CAGSRRTGTKNIQYF. For the CDR3, the DNA is TGTGCCGGCAGCCGCCGAACAGGGACTAAAAACATTCAGTACTTC.

Ten or more counts support this clonotype. The chain couples TRBV28 to TRBJ2-7; 10 nucleotides match TRBD1. Germline V gene data show CDR1 as MDHEN and CDR2 as SYDVKM. The CDR3 has 15 residues. V shed 6 bases and J 4 bases; nucleotides not matched to a gene: 9. CDR3 sequence: CASRRGTGARYEQYF. CDR3 nucleotide sequence: TGTGCCAGCAGGAGGGGGACAGGGGCAAGGTACGAGCAGTACTTC.

This clonotype has a count of ten or more. V and J are TRBV5-1 and TRBJ1-2; TRBD1 matches at 9 bases. With 0 bases clipped from V and 3 bases from J, the junction kept 3 bases outside the gene matches. The CDR3 loop spans 15 amino acids. Per the germline V gene, CDR1 is SGHRS and CDR2 is YFSETQ. Written as DNA, the CDR3 is TGCGCCAGCAGCTTGGAATGGGACAGGGACTATGGCTACACCTTC. Protein: CASSLEWDRDYGYTF.

This clonotype came up many times. The chain carries TRBV11-2 and TRBJ2-7, with TRBD1 matching 10 bases. Looked up from germline, CDR1 is SGHAT and CDR2 is FQNNGV. The CDR3 sequence is 15 residues long. V trimming: 3 bases; J trimming: 4 bases; junction bases outside the gene matches: 6. CDR3 DNA: TGTGCCAGCAGCTTGGAGACAGGGGGCGTGTACGAGCAGTACTTC. It is translated as CASSLETGGVYEQYF.

The rearrangement links TRBV20-1 to TRBJ1-6; 7 bases agree with TRBD1. The CDR3 is 13 amino acids. Trimming at V came to 6 bases and at J to 9 bases, leaving 8 bases not matched to a gene. From germline, CDR1 is DFQATT and CDR2 SNEGSKA (reference sequence). The CDR3 reads CSAWDSWGSPLHF. DNA of the CDR3: TGCAGTGCGTGGGACAGTTGGGGTTCACCCCTCCACTTT.

A few counts support this clonotype. The chain uses TRBV6-1 and TRBJ2-4; tentative D call: TRBD1 (6 bases). Germline CDR1 MNHNS, CDR2 SASEGT. This CDR3 has 14 amino acids. V was shortened by 7 bases and J by 1 base, with 11 bases between the two germline ends. CDR3: CASTQGWAKNIQYF. CDR3 coding DNA: TGTGCCAGCACGCAGGGGTGGGCCAAAAACATTCAGTACTTC.